These 20 T cell receptor beta chains share one sample of origin, sequenced in a study of blood T cell repertoires in COVID-19. The data were produced by immunoSEQ multiplex PCR, yet TCRdb's version contains in-frame clones alone and is incomplete. The data hold about 200,000 clones, with roughly 80% observed a single time. Sequencing was performed on peripheral blood. Source of these receptors: a woman older than 75 with acute or convalescent COVID-19.

The V gene is TRBV5-1, the J gene TRBJ1-1; no firm D call. Trimming removed 0 bases at V and 5 bases at J, with 17 bases between. CDR1 and CDR2 (germline): SGHRS, YFSETQ. This CDR3 region has 16 residues. The CDR3 protein is CASSLGARGSGTEAFF. DNA for the CDR3: TGCGCCAGCAGCTTGGGGGCCCGGGGAAGCGGGACTGAAGCTTTCTTT.

This clone appeared a few times. This rearrangement joins TRBV28 to TRBJ2-1, with a tentative D call TRBD2 (6 bases). CDR3 length: 14 residues. Trimming stripped 3 bases from V and 1 base from J, with 7 bases between. Germline assignment: CDR1 MDHEN and CDR2 SYDVKM. The CDR3 nucleotides are TGTGCCAGCAGTTTTCGGGGGTCCTACAATGAGCAGTTCTTC. Amino acid sequence: CASSFRGSYNEQFF.

This chain joins TRBV18 and TRBJ1-1; TRBD1 is a possible D gene (5 bases). Germline CDR1 reads KGHSH; CDR2 reads LQKENI. The CDR3 covers 17 residues. The V and J ends lost 3 bases and 4 bases respectively, with 21 bases between them. CDR3 amino acids: CASSPRISGQGGTEAFF. CDR3 sequence (DNA): TGTGCCAGCTCACCTAGAATCAGTGGGCAGGGAGGCACTGAAGCTTTCTTT.

The J gene is TRBJ2-5, the V gene TRBV5-4, with D uncertain. The CDR3 has 13 amino acids. With 2 bases removed from V and 5 bases from J, the gap between germline ends came to 10 bases. The germline CDR1 and CDR2 sequences are SGHNT and YYREEE (reference sequence). This CDR3 reads CASSFWSGETQYF. The CDR3 DNA sequence: TGTGCCAGCAGCTTTTGGTCCGGGGAGACCCAGTACTTC.

The chain carries TRBV7-2 and TRBJ1-1; D unclear. Trimming cost V 3 bases and J 4 bases, with 3 bases left between them. Germline V lookup: CDR1 SGHTA, CDR2 FQGNSA. The length of the CDR3 is 11 residues. CDR3 sequence (DNA): TGTGCCAGCAGCTTCGGCACTGAAGCTTTCTTT. This encodes CASSFGTEAFF.

This chain joins TRBV9 and TRBJ1-1, with 9 bases aligning to TRBD1. Germline V gene sequence: CDR1 SGDLS, CDR2 YYNGEE. V lost 5 bases to trimming and J lost 6 bases; unmatched junction nucleotides: 8. The CDR3 is made up of 14 amino acids. The CDR3 coding sequence is TGTGCCAGCAGTGGTTTACAGGGGGCGCCTGAAGCTTTCTTT. This translates into CASSGLQGAPEAFF.

This chain joins TRBV3-1 (or the pseudogene TRBV3-2) and TRBJ2-5; 9 nucleotides match TRBD2. Germline V CDR1 and CDR2: LGHDT, YNNKEL (reference sequence). V lost 4 bases and J lost 10; bases outside the gene matches: 13. The CDR3 sequence is 15 residues long. The CDR3 DNA sequence: TGTGCCAGCAGCCCATTAGCGGGGGCAGGGACGGGCCAGTACTTC. It encodes CASSPLAGAGTGQYF.

This clone was observed once. The chain employs TRBV6-5 and TRBJ1-4; no reliable D call. Trimming removed 0 bases at V and 0 bases at J, with 8 bases between. CDR3 length: 16 residues. CDR1 is MNHEY and CDR2 is SVGAGI in the germline V gene. CDR3 protein: CASSYSFRATNEKLFF. CDR3 nucleotide sequence: TGTGCCAGCAGTTACTCTTTCCGGGCAACTAATGAAAAACTGTTTTTT.

The chain couples TRBV7-2 to TRBJ1-1; D gene ambiguous. The germline CDR1 and CDR2 sequences are SGHTA and FQGNSA. CDR3 length: 15 residues. V lost 7 bases, J lost 4 bases, and 19 bases lay in between. CDR3 sequence reads: CASTTRVGSPTEAFF. Written as DNA, the CDR3 is TGTGCCAGCACGACGCGGGTGGGCAGTCCCACTGAAGCTTTCTTT.

The chain couples TRBV11-3 to TRBJ2-5; a weak D match, TRBD1 (6 bases). The CDR3 is 14 amino acids. Trimming removed 4 bases at V and 3 bases at J, with 12 bases between. CDR1 is SGHNT and CDR2 is YENEEA in the germline V gene. CDR3 coding DNA: TGTGCCAGCAGCTCGACAGGAGGAAAAGAGACCCAGTACTTC. Translated, it gives CASSSTGGKETQYF.

The J gene is TRBJ2-5, the V gene TRBV7-9, with D possibly TRBD1 on 5 matching bases. The germline gives CDR1 SEHNR, CDR2 FQNEAQ (reference sequence). The V end lost 5 bases, the J end lost 1 base, and 14 bases lay between the germline ends. The CDR3 is 15 amino acids. CDR3 sequence reads: CASSLQRTLQETQYF. CDR3 sequence (DNA): TGTGCCAGCAGCCTCCAGAGGACACTCCAAGAGACCCAGTACTTC.

In this sample, this clone turned up once. The rearrangement uses TRBV19 and TRBJ1-5, with D hard to call. Trimming pared 5 bases from V and 5 bases from J, leaving 13 bases between. There are 14 residues in the CDR3. Germline V gene lookup returns CDR1 LNHDA and CDR2 SQIVND (reference sequence). CDR3 coding DNA: TGTGCCAGTAGTCAATCCCGGGAAGATCAGCCCCAGCATTTT. Its protein is CASSQSREDQPQHF.

The CDR3 DNA reads as TGCGCCAGCAGTCGCGGGAGGGGCTCCTACAATGAGCAGTTCTTC. It encodes CASSRGRGSYNEQFF. The V call is TRBV5-1, the J call TRBJ2-1, with TRBD2 matching over 9 bases. Germline CDR1 and CDR2: SGHRS and YFSETQ. CDR3 size: 15 residues. With 5 bases clipped from V and 0 bases from J, the junction kept 3 bases outside the gene matches. Full variable domain (missing parts from reference TRBV5-1 and TRBJ2-1): KAGVTQTPRYLIKTRGQQVTLSCSPISGHRSVSWYQQTPGQGLQFLFEYFSETQRNKGNFPGRFSGRQFSNSRSEMNVSTLELGDSALYLCASSRGRGSYNEQFFGPGTRLTVL.

The chain carries TRBV5-1 and TRBJ1-1; D is perhaps TRBD1 (5 bases). Germline loops: CDR1 SGHRS, CDR2 YFSETQ. V was cut by 3 bases and J by 2 bases, with 14 bases left in between. This CDR3 is 15 amino acids long. CDR3 region: CASSYLGGTNTEAFF. CDR3 coding DNA: TGCGCCAGCAGCTACCTGGGGGGGACCAACACTGAAGCTTTCTTT.

The chain uses TRBV10-3 and TRBJ2-5; TRBD1 matches 8 bases. CDR1 and CDR2 from the germline V gene are ENHRY and SYGVKD. V shed 11 bases and J 5 bases; nucleotides not matched to a gene: 22. There are 17 residues in the CDR3. The CDR3 DNA is TGTGCCGTGCGAACCGGGACAGGAATGGGGAAGGGGGAGACCCAGTACTTC. Translated, it gives CAVRTGTGMGKGETQYF.

In nucleotides, the CDR3 is TGTGCCATCAGTGAGGGACTAGCGGGATATGAGGTAGAGACCCAGTACTTC. It is translated as CAISEGLAGYEVETQYF. V and J are TRBV10-3 and TRBJ2-5, with TRBD2 matching over 12 bases. The germline gives CDR1 ENHRY, CDR2 SYGVKD. V dropped 2 bases and J dropped 4; count of bases not matched to a gene: 8. The CDR3 totals 17 residues.

In DNA, the CDR3 is TGTGCCAGCTCACCGAGGACAGGGTTATATGATAATGAGCAGTTCTTC. As protein: CASSPRTGLYDNEQFF. The chain employs TRBV18 and TRBJ2-1, with 8 bases matching TRBD1. The CDR3 covers 16 residues. V dropped 3 bases and J dropped 7; count of bases not matched to a gene: 11. The germline V gene has CDR1 KGHSH and CDR2 LQKENI.

The V gene is TRBV28, the J gene TRBJ2-1; a possible D gene is TRBD2 (5 bases). V was pared by 3 bases and J by 8 bases, with 11 bases between. Germline lookup yields CDR1 MDHEN and CDR2 SYDVKM. This CDR3 comprises 13 residues. The DNA for the CDR3 is TGTGCCAGCAGTTTGACTACCCTCCATGAGCAGTTCTTC. As protein: CASSLTTLHEQFF.

Only a few counts were recorded for this clone. J is TRBJ2-2 and V is TRBV2, with 7 bases lining up with TRBD1. Losses at the gene ends were 6 bases for V and 6 bases for J; bases not matched to a gene: 4. CDR1 is SNHLY, CDR2 FYNNEI, per germline. This CDR3 has 13 residues. CDR3 loop: CASSWTGSGELFF. The CDR3 DNA reads as TGTGCCAGCAGCTGGACAGGTTCCGGGGAGCTGTTTTTT.

This chain connects TRBV28 to TRBJ2-3, with 7 bases matching TRBD2. This CDR3 region has 15 residues. J gave up 6 bases and V 4 bases, and 10 bases lay outside the gene matches. The germline gives CDR1 MDHEN, CDR2 SYDVKM. The CDR3 nucleotides read TGTGCCAGCAGTTCTTTGGCGGGAGAGGGGGATACGCAGTATTTT. It translates to CASSSLAGEGDTQYF.